This is a list of T cell receptor beta chains from one sample in a study of glioma-infiltrating T cells. TCRdb called the multiplex PCR reads again in MiXCR, with one record for every CDR3 protein. The data contain 85,000 to 110,000 distinct CDR3 sequences, around 29% of them seen just once; the ten biggest clones take up 40% to 45%. Material: glioma tissue, nonneoplastic brain tissue, or PBMCs (not recorded which). These receptors were taken from a human donor with low-grade glioma or glioblastoma, undergoing nonglioma brain surgery, or in good health (not recorded which). CDR3s include the opening cysteine and the closing phenylalanine or tryptophan. A D gene is named only where the DNA matches it firmly. Clone size, where shown, is once, few, many, or a class for clones that have expanded.

D gene	V gene	clone size	J gene	CDR3 protein	CDR3 DNA
-	TRBV20-1	-	TRBJ1-2	CSARDRAGSHYFYTF	TGCAGTGCTAGAGATCGGGCAGGGTCACACTATTTCTACACCTTC
-	TRBV15	many	TRBJ1-3	CASSRGASGNTIYF	TGTGCCTCATCAAGGGGGGCTTCTGGAAACACCATATATTTT
-	TRBV20-1	many	TRBJ1-6	CSAENSGSPLHF	TGCAGTGCGGAGAACTCAGGCTCACCCCTCCACTTT
TRBD2	TRBV4-2	few	TRBJ2-5	CASSQALGLAGGRQETQYF	TGTGCCAGCAGCCAAGCTCTAGGACTAGCGGGGGGCCGCCAAGAGACCCAGTACTTC
-	TRBV29-1	-	TRBJ1-2	CSIRTDTQRHTF	TGCAGCATCAGGACAGACACCCAGCGGCACACCTTC
-	TRBV2	many	TRBJ1-6	CASVCSPLHF	TGTGCCAGCGTGTGTTCACCCCTCCACTTT
TRBD1	TRBV28	many	TRBJ1-2	CVTGQPNYGYTF	TGTGTGACAGGGCAACCGAACTATGGCTACACCTTC
-	TRBV6-1	many	TRBJ2-3	CASSSPDTQYF	TGTGCCAGCAGTTCCCCAGATACGCAGTATTTT
-	TRBV5-4	-	TRBJ1-4	CASSGWEEKLFF	TGTGCCAGCAGCGGGTGGGAAGAAAAACTGTTTTTT
-	TRBV11-2	-	TRBJ1-1	CASRPQEGLRTEAFF	TGTGCCAGCAGGCCTCAGGAGGGGTTGAGGACTGAAGCTTTCTTT
TRBD1	TRBV19	-	TRBJ1-5	CASGTGRLYSNQPQHF	TGTGCCAGTGGGACAGGACGACTTTATAGCAATCAGCCCCAGCATTTT
-	TRBV4-3	few	TRBJ1-2	CASSQDRVGPLGYTF	TGCGCCAGCAGCCAAGATAGGGTGGGCCCCTTAGGCTACACCTTC
TRBD1	TRBV12-3/TRBV12-4	-	TRBJ1-6	CASSYGTEYSPLHF	TGTGCCAGCAGTTACGGGACAGAATATTCACCCCTCCACTTT
-	TRBV6-6	many	TRBJ1-2	CASSYDRSGGGYTF	TGTGCCAGCAGTTACGACAGGTCAGGAGGGGGCTACACCTTC
TRBD1	TRBV19	many	TRBJ1-2	CASSIDRGFGYTF	TGTGCCAGTAGTATCGACAGGGGGTTCGGCTACACCTTC
-	TRBV2	-	TRBJ2-5	CASSEDKTGGETQYF	TGTGCCAGCAGTGAAGACAAGACTGGGGGGGAGACCCAGTACTTC
-	TRBV27	many	TRBJ1-5	CASSPDRKYSNQPQHF	TGTGCCAGCAGTCCAGACAGAAAATATAGCAATCAGCCCCAGCATTTT
-	TRBV6-1	many	TRBJ2-3	CASKGGTDTQYF	TGTGCCAGCAAGGGGGGGACAGATACGCAGTATTTT
TRBD2	TRBV10-2	-	TRBJ2-1	CASRTSGGVYNEQFF	TGCGCCAGCAGAACAAGCGGGGGGGTCTACAATGAGCAGTTCTTC
TRBD1	TRBV7-6	-	TRBJ2-7	CASSLEGQGNYEQYF	TGTGCCAGCAGCTTAGAGGGACAGGGTAATTACGAGCAGTACTTC
TRBD1	TRBV29-1	few	TRBJ2-5	CSVAGGQETQYF	TGCAGCGTTGCTGGGGGACAGGAGACCCAGTACTTC
TRBD1	TRBV5-1	few	TRBJ2-7	CASSPRTGGVYEQYF	TGCGCCAGCAGCCCTCGGACAGGGGGAGTCTACGAGCAGTACTTC
-	TRBV5-8	few	TRBJ1-1	CASSSHSEAFF	TGTGCCAGCAGCTCCCATTCTGAAGCTTTCTTT
TRBD1	TRBV7-9	many	TRBJ2-7	CASSTRDSPLYEQYF	TGTGCCAGCAGCACCCGGGACAGTCCCCTCTACGAGCAGTACTTC
-	TRBV20-1	-	TRBJ1-2	CSAGAKVAAYGYTF	TGCAGTGCTGGAGCTAAAGTAGCGGCCTATGGCTACACCTTC
-	TRBV19	-	TRBJ2-2	CASRTLANTGELFF	TGTGCCAGTAGAACCCTAGCGAACACCGGGGAGCTGTTTTTT
-	TRBV27	many	TRBJ1-6	CASSLESHNSPLHF	TGTGCCAGCAGTTTGGAAAGCCATAATTCACCCCTCCACTTT
-	TRBV11-2	-	TRBJ2-2	CASSLKTFAENTGELFF	TGTGCCAGCAGCTTAAAAACCTTTGCCGAGAACACCGGGGAGCTGTTTTTT